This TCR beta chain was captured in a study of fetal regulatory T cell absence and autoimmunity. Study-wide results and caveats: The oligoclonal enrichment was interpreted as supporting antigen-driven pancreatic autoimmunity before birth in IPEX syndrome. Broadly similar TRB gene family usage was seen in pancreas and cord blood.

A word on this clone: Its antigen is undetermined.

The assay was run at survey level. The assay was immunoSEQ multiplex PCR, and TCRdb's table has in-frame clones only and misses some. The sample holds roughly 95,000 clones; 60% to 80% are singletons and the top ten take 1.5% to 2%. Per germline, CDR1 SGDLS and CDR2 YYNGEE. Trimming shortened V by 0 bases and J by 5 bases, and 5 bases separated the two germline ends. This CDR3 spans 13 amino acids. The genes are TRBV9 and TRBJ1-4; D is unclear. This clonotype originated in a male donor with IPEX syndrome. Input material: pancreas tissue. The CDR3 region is CASSVGQNEKLFF. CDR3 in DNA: TGTGCCAGCAGCGTAGGACAAAATGAAAAACTGTTTTTT.